Sequencing of this T cell receptor beta chain was carried out in a study of human T cells and chemical hapten exposure. At the level of the study: Yields of TCR per sample differed, chiefly owing to small differences in pooled library volume.

Time point given: patch test 2, 6 weeks after DPC sensitization. Noted treatment: therapeutic diphenylcyclopropenone sensitization with weekly scalp DPC. V lost 5 bases, J lost 4 bases, and 21 bases lay in between. This CDR3 region has 17 residues. TCRdb redid the calling of the RACE reads with MiXCR, one entry per CDR3 protein. The table shows about 40,000 distinct CDR3 sequences, with about 8.9% occurring only once. The sample holds many counts of this clonotype. The receptor's source is a woman aged 40 to 49 with alopecia areata. Some clones in this sample may be carry-over from other donors' samples. This specimen consisted of whole blood, obtained in connection with sensitization to the hapten diphenylcyclopropenone (DPC). The rearrangement uses TRBV12-3 or TRBV12-4 and TRBJ2-1, with D perhaps TRBD1 or TRBD2 (5 bases each). The CDR3 nucleotides read TGTGCCAGCAGTCTTTCCTCCGGGACCGGCGGATACAATGAGCAGTTCTTC. Amino acids: CASSLSSGTGGYNEQFF.